The 20 T cell receptor beta chains reported below all come from one sample, sequenced in a study of T cells in Graves' hyperthyroidism and ophthalmopathy. TCR beta CDR3 sequences were amplified from RNA transcripts. The TCR CDR3 first-round RT-PCR relied on the HTBI primer set. Each CDR3 protein gets one entry after TCRdb re-called the multiplex PCR reads with MiXCR. The sample lists around 620,000 distinct CDR3 sequences; roughly 50% were seen once. Sequenced: peripheral blood or thyroid tissue (not recorded which). The receptors here all came from an adult woman with Graves' disease, either hyperthyroidism or ophthalmopathy (not recorded which).

The V gene is TRBV7-9, the J gene TRBJ2-5; the match to TRBD1 covers 7 bases. CDR1 SEHNR and CDR2 FQNEAQ come from the germline V gene (reference sequence). The CDR3 has 14 amino acids. Losses at the gene ends were 7 bases for V and 4 bases for J; bases not matched to a gene: 9. CDR3: CASTRITGVETQYF. The DNA of the CDR3 is TGTGCCAGCACCCGTATCACAGGGGTAGAGACCCAGTACTTC.

This rearrangement joins TRBV7-9 to TRBJ1-1; 7 positions match TRBD1. From germline, CDR1 is SEHNR and CDR2 FQNEAQ (reference sequence). The CDR3 extends over 15 amino acids. The ends lost 7 bases at V and 3 bases at J; junction bases unmatched: 11. This CDR3 reads CASMAGPGQHTEAFF. The CDR3 DNA follows: TGTGCCAGCATGGCGGGCCCGGGACAGCACACTGAAGCTTTCTTT.

In this sample, this clonotype turned up many times. The chain joins TRBV19 to TRBJ2-7; D remains ambiguous. Germline V gives CDR1 LNHDA, CDR2 SQIVND (reference sequence). With 0 bases removed from V and 3 bases from J, the gap between germline ends came to 15 bases. The length of the CDR3 is 16 residues. CDR3 sequence reads: CASSIDPRGPLYEQYF. Written as DNA, the CDR3 is TGTGCCAGTAGTATAGATCCCCGAGGTCCGCTCTACGAGCAGTACTTC.

CDR3 protein: CATSSSNNQPQHF. In DNA, the CDR3 is TGTGCCACCAGCAGCTCCAATAATCAGCCCCAGCATTTT. The genes are TRBV15 and TRBJ1-5; D ambiguous. The CDR3 consists of 13 residues. The germline gives CDR1 LNHNV, CDR2 YYDKDF (reference sequence). V dropped 3 bases and J dropped 4 bases, with 7 bases sitting between them.

Ten or more counts support this clonotype. The rearrangement links TRBV7-6 to TRBJ2-7; 7 bases fit TRBD2. Germline V gives CDR1 SGHVS, CDR2 FNYEAQ. This CDR3 has 14 amino acids. The V gene end was trimmed by 3 bases and the J gene end by 3 bases; junction bases not matched to a gene: 5. The CDR3 DNA reads TGTGCCAGCAGCTTTGGCGGGAGACGCTACGAGCAGTACTTC. It translates to CASSFGGRRYEQYF.

This clonotype occurred many times. The V gene is TRBV6-1, the J gene TRBJ1-5; D is undetermined. The germline gives CDR1 MNHNS, CDR2 SASEGT. The ends were cut back, 7 bases at V and 4 bases at J, with 5 bases in the middle. The CDR3 is made up of 11 amino acids. DNA for the CDR3: TGTGCCAGCACTACTAATCAGCCCCAGCATTTT. Translating gives CASTTNQPQHF.

CDR3 loop: CASSLVGQPQQYF. The CDR3 nucleotides read TGTGCCAGCAGCTTAGTTGGTCAGCCCCAGCAGTACTTC. The genes are TRBV7-6 and TRBJ2-7; D gene unclear. This CDR3 comprises 13 residues. Germline V CDR1 and CDR2: SGHVS, FNYEAQ. V gave up 1 base and J gave up 8 bases, with 12 bases separating them.

V is TRBV20-1 and J is TRBJ1-2; perhaps TRBD1 as D (6 bases). CDR1 is DFQATT and CDR2 is SNEGSKA in the germline V gene (reference sequence). V shed 2 bases and J shed 8 bases, with 15 bases lying between them. The CDR3 is 13 residues long. This CDR3 reads CSARPGGPGGYTF. The DNA of the CDR3 is TGCAGTGCTAGACCCGGGGGGCCGGGGGGCTACACCTTC.

As DNA, the CDR3 is TGCGCCAGCAGCCGGGACAGCTTAGACAATCAGCCCCAGCATTTT. This gives the protein CASSRDSLDNQPQHF. The chain carries TRBV10-2 and TRBJ1-5, with 7 bases matching TRBD1. The CDR3 length is 15 residues. The germline gives CDR1 WSHSY, CDR2 SAAADI. With V trimmed by 6 bases and J by 3 bases, 8 bases remained unmatched.

The chain is built from TRBV10-3 and TRBJ2-2; D gene ambiguous. V dropped 5 bases and J dropped 6 bases, with 4 bases sitting between them. The CDR3 consists of 11 residues. Germline CDR1 reads ENHRY; CDR2 reads SYGVKD. The CDR3 loop is CAISTAGELFF. The CDR3 DNA follows: TGTGCCATCAGTACAGCCGGGGAGCTGTTTTTT.

This sequence joins TRBV20-1 and TRBJ1-1; tentatively, D is TRBD1 (5 bases). This CDR3 comprises 13 residues. Looked up from germline, CDR1 is DFQATT and CDR2 is SNEGSKA (reference sequence). CDR3 in amino acids: CRGGIRQETEAFF. DNA for the CDR3: TGCAGGGGGGGGATACGCCAAGAAACTGAAGCTTTCTTT.

Turning to this clonotype: A much larger clone differs by one base, so this may be a read error. The CDR3 carries no conserved terminal phenylalanine or tryptophan, so it likely arises from a read error. The V gene is TRBV6-5, the J gene TRBJ2-2, with 10 bases aligning to TRBD2. This CDR3 spans 15 amino acids. J lost 5 bases, V lost 7 bases, and 7 bases had no gene match. Germline V gene lookup returns CDR1 MNHEY and CDR2 SVGAGI. The CDR3 is CASTLASGRTGELFL. In nucleotides, the CDR3 is TGTGCCAGCACTTTAGCTAGCGGGAGAACCGGGGAGCTGTTTCTT.

The chain uses TRBV24-1 and TRBJ1-2; unclear D gene. V lost 0 bases and J 4 bases, leaving 5 bases between the germline ends. Germline V gene data show CDR1 as KGHDR and CDR2 as SFDVKD. The CDR3 covers 13 residues. CDR3 sequence: CATSDLPGYGYTF. The DNA for the CDR3 is TGTGCCACCAGTGATTTGCCGGGCTATGGCTACACCTTC.

The genes are TRBV7-9 and TRBJ2-7; D ambiguous. The length of the CDR3 is 15 residues. Germline CDR1 reads SEHNR; CDR2 reads FQNEAQ (reference sequence). Trimming took off 6 bases at V and 7 bases at J, with 22 bases between the two ends. In nucleotides, the CDR3 is TGTGCCAGCAGTGCCGTGGATAGGTTTCTCTGGGAGCAGTACTTC. It encodes CASSAVDRFLWEQYF.

The table lists this clonotype with a count of one. The chain uses TRBV14 and TRBJ2-7, with 11 bases fitting TRBD2. V dropped 4 bases and J dropped 6; count of bases not matched to a gene: 8. The germline V gene has CDR1 SGHDN and CDR2 FVKESK. This CDR3 spans 15 amino acids. The DNA for the CDR3 is TGTGCCAGCAGCCGCGTGGGACTAGCGGTTGGCGAGCAGTACTTC. Translated: CASSRVGLAVGEQYF.

This clonotype was observed many times. The rearrangement links TRBV30 to TRBJ2-7; TRBD1 agrees at 10 bases. Looked up from germline, CDR1 is GTSNPN and CDR2 is SVGIG (reference sequence). The CDR3 is made up of 13 amino acids. CDR3 in DNA: TGTGCAGCTCCGGGACAGGGGCTCTACGAGCAGTACTTC. Protein product: CAAPGQGLYEQYF.

The rearrangement uses TRBV11-2 and TRBJ2-5; D gene uncertain. Trimming left V 5 bases short and J 1 base short, with 5 bases between. The germline V gene has CDR1 SGHAT and CDR2 FQNNGV. The CDR3 loop spans 12 amino acids. For the CDR3, the DNA is TGTGCCAGCAGCCGACCCCAAGAGACCCAGTACTTC. It specifies CASSRPQETQYF.

The chain recombines TRBV20-1 with TRBJ2-7; D is unresolved. The CDR3 spans 13 residues. The ends were cut back, 0 bases at V and 5 bases at J, with 11 bases in the middle. Germline loops: CDR1 DFQATT, CDR2 SNEGSKA (reference sequence). DNA for the CDR3: TGCAGTGCTAGAGATCCAGGACGGGACGAGCAGTACTTC. Translated, it gives CSARDPGRDEQYF.

The rearrangement joins TRBV10-1 to TRBJ1-2; D unresolved. Germline CDR1 and CDR2: WNHNN and SYGVQD (reference sequence). The ends were cut back, 6 bases at V and 8 bases at J, with 16 bases in the middle. This CDR3 region has 13 residues. In DNA, the CDR3 is TGCGCCAGCAGCCCCACCCCTGGACCAGGCTACACCTTC. Its protein is CASSPTPGPGYTF.

This clonotype was picked up many times. This chain joins TRBV20-1 and TRBJ1-6; D unclear. Trimming removed 0 bases from V and 4 bases from J, with 1 base in between. Germline V gene lookup returns CDR1 DFQATT and CDR2 SNEGSKA (reference sequence). The CDR3 is 12 residues long. The CDR3: CSARDYNSPLHF. CDR3 DNA sequence: TGCAGTGCTAGAGATTATAATTCACCCCTCCACTTT.